This T cell receptor (beta chain) is drawn from a study of blood T cell repertoires in COVID-19. The repertoire was sequenced with immunoSEQ multiplex PCR; TCRdb's copy has only in-frame clones and lacks some. Of about 120,000 clones detected, over 60% appear once; the ten largest clones hold 7.9%. The CDR3 sequence is 15 residues long. Germline lookup yields CDR1 MDHEN and CDR2 SYDVKM. The ends were cut back, 2 bases at V and 3 bases at J, with 10 bases in the middle. Source material: peripheral blood. The V call is TRBV28, the J call TRBJ2-2; the D gene is possibly TRBD2 (5 bases). The sequence derives from a human donor in a cohort sampled during active COVID-19. CDR3 amino acids: CASSLLATHTGELFF. In nucleotides, the CDR3 is TGTGCCAGCAGTTTACTAGCAACCCACACCGGGGAGCTGTTTTTT.